One and the same sample provided the 31 T cell receptor beta chains below, sequenced in a study of T cell clusters in autoimmune cytopenias. TRB was amplified by touch-down multiplex PCR, primer pools A and B combined. Using the multiplex PCR reads, TCRdb records one entry per CDR3 protein without DNA. This sample's table has 2,000 or so distinct CDR3 sequences. Each sample's input was around 270 ng genomic DNA, approximately 37,500 genome equivalents. Sequencing was carried out using peripheral blood. The source is a human donor with an autoimmune cytopenia or autoimmune hepatitis (not recorded which).

The chain combines TRBV12-3 or TRBV12-4 with TRBJ2-7; the D call of TRBD2 rests on TCRdb alone, since no DNA is present to check it. This CDR3 region has 13 residues. The CDR3 reads CASTFSGGYEQYF.

This clonotype is medium-sized (0.01 to 0.1%) by frequency. This chain connects TRBV7-6 to TRBJ2-7; TCRdb's assignment of TRBD2 cannot be checked, as there is no DNA. Per the germline V gene, CDR1 is SGHVS and CDR2 is FNYEAQ. The CDR3 sequence is 15 residues long. This CDR3 is CASSLAASGIGEQYF.

This chain uses TRBV29-1 with TRBJ2-6; TCRdb indicates TRBD2, and absent DNA this call remains unverified. The CDR3 consists of 16 residues. Germline loops: CDR1 SQVTM, CDR2 ANQGSEA. CDR3 protein: CSGAGTSGSDPNVLTF.

V gene TRBV7-6 combines with J gene TRBJ1-5; the D call of TRBD1 rests on TCRdb alone, since no DNA is present to check it. This CDR3 is built from 12 residues. CDR1 and CDR2 (germline): SGHVS, FNYEAQ. The CDR3: CASSLNRQPQHF.

J is TRBJ2-7 and V is TRBV20-1; TCRdb calls TRBD1, which cannot be checked without DNA. Per the germline V gene, CDR1 is DFQATT and CDR2 is SNEGSKA (reference sequence). The CDR3 consists of 11 residues. The CDR3 loop is CSAGGADEQYF.

The chain couples TRBV12-3 or TRBV12-4 to TRBJ1-1; TCRdb's D gene call, TRBD1, goes unchecked for lack of DNA. CDR3 length: 13 residues. The chain's CDR3 is CASSFFPGSEAFF.

The chain combines TRBV12-3 or TRBV12-4 with TRBJ1-2; as DNA is missing, the TRBD1 call by TCRdb cannot be tested. CDR3 length equals 15 residues. This CDR3 is CASSLNQGWTYGYTF.

The gene calls are TRBV6-4 and TRBJ1-5; lacking DNA, the TRBD1 call made by TCRdb goes unchecked. Germline CDR1 and CDR2: MRHNA and SNTAGT. There are 17 residues in the CDR3. This chain's CDR3 is CASSDLRTGCRNQPQHF.

According to its frequency, this clonotype is medium-sized. V is TRBV19 and J is TRBJ2-5; TCRdb reports TRBD1, a call that lacks DNA to check it against. In germline, CDR1 is LNHDA, CDR2 SQIVND (reference sequence). The CDR3 has 15 residues. This CDR3 reads CASSVQGQGKETQYF.

This chain connects TRBV7-6 to TRBJ1-2; as DNA is missing, the TRBD1 call by TCRdb cannot be tested. Germline V gene sequence: CDR1 SGHVS, CDR2 FNYEAQ. The CDR3 spans 13 residues. The CDR3: CASSPTGSEGYTF. Complete variable domain (other parts from reference TRBV7-6 and TRBJ1-2): GAGVSQSPRYKVTKRGQDVALRCDPISGHVSLYWYRQALGQGPEFLTYFNYEAQQDKSGLPNDRFSAERPEGSISTLTIQRTEQRDSAMYRCASSPTGSEGYTFGSGTRLTVV.

This rearrangement joins TRBV6-5 to TRBJ1-1; TCRdb lists TRBD1, though no DNA is available to test this call. The CDR3 has 13 amino acids. CDR1 is MNHEY, CDR2 SVGAGI, per germline. CDR3 in amino acids: CASADRMNTEAFF.

V usage is TRBV5-1 and J usage is TRBJ1-5; TCRdb names TRBD1, which stays unverified in the absence of DNA. Germline values: CDR1 SGHRS, CDR2 YFSETQ. This CDR3 has 13 amino acids. CDR3 loop: CASSFTGNQPQHF.

This clonotype ranks as medium-sized in terms of frequency. The chain joins TRBV27 to TRBJ2-7; TCRdb lists TRBD1, though no DNA is available to test this call. The V gene's germline CDR1 is MNHEY and CDR2 SMNVEV (reference sequence). The CDR3 has 14 amino acids. CDR3 amino acids: CASSFGTGYYEQYF.

The chain uses TRBV6-5 and TRBJ2-6; without DNA, the TCRdb call of TRBD1 cannot be checked. The CDR3 runs to 16 residues. Germline V gene sequence: CDR1 MNHEY, CDR2 SVGAGI. The CDR3: CAISRDRLSGANVLTF.

V gene TRBV11-2 combines with J gene TRBJ2-5. Germline CDR1 is SGHAT and CDR2 is FQNNGV. The CDR3 is 14 amino acids. The CDR3 sequence: CASSSVSGGETQYF.

J is TRBJ2-4 and V is TRBV15. This CDR3 spans 12 amino acids. Germline V lookup: CDR1 LNHNV, CDR2 YYDKDF (reference sequence). CDR3 residues: CATSRDSNSRYF.

This chain connects TRBV6-6 to TRBJ1-2; TCRdb designates TRBD1, a call that cannot be tested without DNA. The CDR3 is made up of 15 amino acids. Germline V lookup: CDR1 MNHNY, CDR2 SVGAGI (reference sequence). The chain's CDR3 is CASSYGGQANYGYTF.

This clonotype is labeled medium-sized based on frequency. The rearrangement uses TRBV18 and TRBJ2-6. The germline V gene has CDR1 KGHSH and CDR2 LQKENI. The CDR3 covers 12 residues. The CDR3 sequence: CASSAGANVLTF.

The chain couples TRBV12-3 or TRBV12-4 to TRBJ1-4; without DNA, the TCRdb call of TRBD1 cannot be checked. The CDR3 has 14 amino acids. The CDR3 reads CASRGAQGGEKLFF.

Measured by frequency, this clonotype is large. The chain employs TRBV20-1 and TRBJ1-1. The CDR3 is 11 amino acids. Germline loops: CDR1 DFQATT, CDR2 SNEGSKA (reference sequence). The CDR3 is CSGRLNTEAFF.

By frequency, this clonotype is medium-sized (0.01 to 0.1%). The rearrangement joins TRBV27 to TRBJ2-1; the TRBD2 assignment by TCRdb is unverifiable without DNA. The CDR3 extends over 14 amino acids. The V gene's germline CDR1 is MNHEY and CDR2 SMNVEV (reference sequence). CDR3 sequence reads: CASSWTSGGNEQFF.

The rearrangement links TRBV11-1 to TRBJ2-3; the D gene TCRdb calls, TRBD2, cannot be checked with no DNA. The CDR3 sequence is 15 residues long. The germline V gene encodes CDR1 SGHAT and CDR2 FQDESV (reference sequence). CDR3 loop: CASSLGGGSTDTQYF.

CDR3 in amino acids: CASSPNGYGYTF. The V and J genes are TRBV12-3 or TRBV12-4 and TRBJ1-2. This CDR3 has 12 residues.

The V and J genes are TRBV6-5 and TRBJ1-1. There are 14 residues in the CDR3. Germline V lookup: CDR1 MNHEY, CDR2 SVGAGI. The CDR3 region is CASRPPRARTEAFF.

CDR3: CAWLPDRRYSNQPQHF. This chain uses TRBV19 with TRBJ1-5; TCRdb outputs TRBD1, but without DNA this stays unchecked. CDR1 is LNHDA, CDR2 SQIVND, per germline (reference sequence). CDR3 length equals 16 residues.

Frequency places this clonotype as medium-sized. The J gene is TRBJ2-2, the V gene TRBV19; no DNA is available, so the TRBD1 call from TCRdb remains unchecked. This CDR3 spans 15 amino acids. In germline, CDR1 is LNHDA, CDR2 SQIVND (reference sequence). CDR3 sequence: CASSINRQGKGELFF.

The rearrangement uses TRBV5-3 and TRBJ2-1; lacking DNA, the TRBD2 call made by TCRdb goes unchecked. TRBV5-3 belongs to the ORF category, with a function that is uncertain. This CDR3 spans 17 amino acids. The chain's CDR3 is CASSSLFWTSGSDEQFF.

This clonotype is medium-sized by frequency. The V gene is TRBV19, the J gene TRBJ1-5. The germline V gene encodes CDR1 LNHDA and CDR2 SQIVND (reference sequence). The CDR3 length is 12 residues. CDR3: CASSLWNQPQHF.

The chain uses TRBV21-1 and TRBJ2-1; the TCRdb call, TRBD2, lacks DNA for checking. TRBV21-1 is a pseudogene. The CDR3 runs 16 residues. CDR3 amino acids: CASPGGLAGLENEQFF.

The CDR3 loop is CASSPTSYEQYF. V usage is TRBV12-3 or TRBV12-4 and J usage is TRBJ2-7. The CDR3 covers 12 residues.

Measured by frequency, this clonotype is medium-sized. J is TRBJ1-5 and V is TRBV30. In germline, CDR1 is GTSNPN, CDR2 SVGIG (reference sequence). The CDR3 has 12 residues. The CDR3 is CAWSVSYQPQHF.